The clone carrying this T cell receptor beta chain was recorded only once. The sample originates from a study of T-cell memory formation after mild COVID-19. Turning to the study itself: TCR clustering was largely donor specific.

The CDR3 is 14 residues long. Losses at the gene ends were 4 bases for V and 7 bases for J; bases not matched to a gene: 10. Germline CDR1 and CDR2: SGHRS and YFSETQ. TCRdb reanalysed the 5' RACE reads using MiXCR and keeps one entry per CDR3 protein. The sample consists of approximately 250,000 distinct CDR3 sequences, about 17% of them appearing once. The clonotype comes from a man aged 18 to 35 who had mild COVID-19 (a few samples of this study predate the infection). Cell type and time point are not known. This rearrangement joins TRBV5-1 to TRBJ1-1; 7 nucleotides align to TRBD1. Material for sequencing was PBMCs or a T cell subset sorted from them (not recorded which). The CDR3 DNA follows: TGCGCCAGCAGCCCCCTAGGTCAGGGGGTTGAAGCTTTCTTT. Translating it yields CASSPLGQGVEAFF.